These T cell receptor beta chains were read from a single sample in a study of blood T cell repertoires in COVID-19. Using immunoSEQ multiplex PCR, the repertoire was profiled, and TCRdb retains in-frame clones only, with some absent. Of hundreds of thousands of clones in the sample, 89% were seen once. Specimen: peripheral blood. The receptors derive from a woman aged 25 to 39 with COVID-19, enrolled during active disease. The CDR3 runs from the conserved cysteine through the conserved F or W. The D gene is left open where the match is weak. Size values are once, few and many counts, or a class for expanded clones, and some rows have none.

TGTGCCAGCAGCCGCCGTCGTGACTGGGGGGGGCAGCAGTTCTTC CASSRRRDWGGQQFF TRBV3-1/TRBV3-2 . . TRBJ2-1
TGTGCCAGCAGCCAAGGGATAGCGGGGGGGCAGTTCTTC CASSQGIAGGQFF TRBV3-1/TRBV3-2 . TRBD2 TRBJ2-1
TGTGCCAGTACCCGCGGCGGGAGGGCCCAAAATGAGCAGTTCTTC CASTRGGRAQNEQFF TRBV19 . TRBD2 TRBJ2-1
TGTGCCAGCAGCGTCGGACTAGCGGGAGTCGCCCTCGGGGAGCTGTTTTTT CASSVGLAGVALGELFF TRBV13 once TRBD2 TRBJ2-2
TGTGCCAGCCGGGATTACTCCTACAATGAGCAGTTCTTC CASRDYSYNEQFF TRBV11-3 . . TRBJ2-1
TGTGCCAGCAGCCAGGGGACAGGTTACAATGAGCAGTTCTTC CASSQGTGYNEQFF TRBV11-2 . TRBD1 TRBJ2-1
TGTGCCTGGGGGATAGCGGGGTCCTACAATGAGCAGTTCTTC CAWGIAGSYNEQFF TRBV30 . TRBD2 TRBJ2-1
TGTGCCAGCAGTTATTATTACGACGGAGTAGAGACCCAGTACTTC CASSYYYDGVETQYF TRBV6-2/TRBV6-3 . . TRBJ2-5
TGTGCCAGCAGCCCCCGACAGGGTGACTCTAACTATGGCTACACCTTC CASSPRQGDSNYGYTF TRBV3-1/TRBV3-2 . TRBD1 TRBJ1-2
TGTGCCAGCAGCCCACCGGGACAGGGGAGGAATGGCTACACCTTC CASSPPGQGRNGYTF TRBV13 . TRBD1 TRBJ1-2
TGTGCCGTCAAGCAGGGCGACTATGGCTACACCTTC CAVKQGDYGYTF TRBV28 . . TRBJ1-2
TGCGCCAGCAGCCAACCGGGACAGAAATACGAGCAGTACTTC CASSQPGQKYEQYF TRBV4-1 . TRBD1 TRBJ2-7
TGCGCCAGCAGCGCACGGACTAGCGGGAGGGCAGAGACCCAGTACTTC CASSARTSGRAETQYF TRBV4-1 once TRBD2 TRBJ2-5
TGTGCCACCAGCAGAGATAGTCTTGGCGAGAGGAATGAGCAGTTCTTC CATSRDSLGERNEQFF TRBV15 . . TRBJ2-1
TGTGCCAGTAGTACCCCAAGCGGGCCGTTAAGGGAAAAACTGTTTTTT CASSTPSGPLREKLFF TRBV19 . . TRBJ1-4
TGTGCCAGCAGCCAGGGACAGGGAGCAACAGATACGCAGTATTTT CASSQGQGATDTQYF TRBV6-2/TRBV6-3 . TRBD1 TRBJ2-3
TGTGCCAGCAGTTACTCGAATACAGGGCACACTGAAGCTTTCTTT CASSYSNTGHTEAFF TRBV6-2/TRBV6-3 . . TRBJ1-1
TGCGCCAGCAGCCAAGATGCCGGGTCCTTCCGAAACACTGAAGCTTTCTTT CASSQDAGSFRNTEAFF TRBV4-3 . . TRBJ1-1
TGCGCCAGCAGTCAATCCCTAGCGGGAGGGGGAGAGACCCAGTACTTC CASSQSLAGGGETQYF TRBV23-1 . TRBD2 TRBJ2-5
TGTGCCAGCAGCGTGGCCCGGGGTGAGGTCGGGTTAGGAGAGACCCAGTACTTC CASSVARGEVGLGETQYF TRBV9 . . TRBJ2-5
TGTGCCAGCAGCTTGGAGGCTAGCGGACCCTACGAGCAGTACTTC CASSLEASGPYEQYF TRBV5-4 once TRBD2 TRBJ2-7
TGTGCCAGCAGCCGGAAGGAAGGGGGCGGAGGAGAAAAACTGTTTTTT CASSRKEGGGGEKLFF TRBV4-2 . TRBD1 TRBJ1-4
TGTGCCAGCAGCCAAGGTACCCTCCGGCCAGGGGATCAGCCCCAGCATTTT CASSQGTLRPGDQPQHF TRBV3-1/TRBV3-2 . . TRBJ1-5
TGTGCCAGCAGCTGGGGAGGGCCGCGAAACACCATATATTTT CASSWGGPRNTIYF TRBV11-2 . . TRBJ1-3
TGTGCCAGCAGCTCTGGGATTGACAGGGGCTCCAACCGCACTGAAGCTTTCTTT CASSSGIDRGSNRTEAFF TRBV7-8 . TRBD1 TRBJ1-1
TGTGCCAGCTCACCACCCGGGTTGCGGGAGACCCAGTACTTC CASSPPGLRETQYF TRBV18 . . TRBJ2-5
TGCGCCAGCAGTTTACAGGGGACCCAAGAGACCCAGTACTTC CASSLQGTQETQYF TRBV5-1 . TRBD1 TRBJ2-5
TGCGCCAGCAGCACCTCGGGGGGGAGCACAGATACGCAGTATTTT CASSTSGGSTDTQYF TRBV4-3 . TRBD2 TRBJ2-3
TGTGCCAGCAGCTCCCTCGACAAGAACTATGGCTACACCTTC CASSSLDKNYGYTF TRBV11-2 . . TRBJ1-2
TGTGCCAGCAGCTTTTCACCCGCGAGCTCCTACGAGCAGTACTTC CASSFSPASSYEQYF TRBV7-8 . . TRBJ2-7
TGCGCCAGCAGCCCGGGGACCAGGGGGCATGGCTACACCTTC CASSPGTRGHGYTF TRBV5-1 . TRBD1 TRBJ1-2
TGTGCCACCAGCAGAGAAGAAACAGGCCCCGAGACAGATACGCAGTATTTT CATSREETGPETDTQYF TRBV15 . . TRBJ2-3
TGTGCCAGCAGGGACAGAGCCTACGAGCAGTACTTC CASRDRAYEQYF TRBV6-5 . . TRBJ2-7
TGTGCCAGCAGCCCGCTGGGGGGGTCTGGAAACACCATATATTTT CASSPLGGSGNTIYF TRBV11-3 . . TRBJ1-3
TGCGCCAGCAGCGCCAGGGCCCTGTACCCAACTCCTTTCTTT CASSARALYPTPFF TRBV5-1 . . TRBJ1-1
TGTGCCAGCAGCTCCGGGACACCCTACGAGCAGTACTTC CASSSGTPYEQYF TRBV5-4 . . TRBJ2-7
TGTGCCAGCAGCCGCCAAGGGGGCCCCACAGATACGCAGTATTTT CASSRQGGPTDTQYF TRBV11-3 . TRBD1 TRBJ2-3
TGTGCCAGCAGCCTTCGTCTAGCGGGGTCCTCGTTCGATGAGCAGTTCTTC CASSLRLAGSSFDEQFF TRBV3-1/TRBV3-2 . TRBD2 TRBJ2-1
TGCGCCAGCAGCCTTACTAGCGGTCCTAGCACAGATACGCAGTATTTT CASSLTSGPSTDTQYF TRBV5-1 . TRBD2 TRBJ2-3
TGCGCCAGCAGCCAAATCACAGGGGGCTCCTACGAGCAGTACTTC CASSQITGGSYEQYF TRBV4-1 . TRBD1 TRBJ2-7
TGTGCCAGCAGTGGAAGGGCGGGGACAGTCACAGATACGCAGTATTTT CASSGRAGTVTDTQYF TRBV6-1 . . TRBJ2-3
TGTGCCAGCAGGACGCCGGGACAGGGACATTCACCCCTCCACTTT CASRTPGQGHSPLHF TRBV6-5 . TRBD1 TRBJ1-6
TGTGCCAGCAGCGGGGGATACACTGAAGCTTTCTTT CASSGGYTEAFF TRBV25-1 few . TRBJ1-1
TGCGCCAGCAGCAAACACAGGGGAACCTACTCTGGAAACACCATATATTTT CASSKHRGTYSGNTIYF TRBV5-1 . TRBD1 TRBJ1-3
TGTGCCAGCAGCCACGGTGCCCTGTTTTTT CASSHGALFF TRBV3-1/TRBV3-2 . . TRBJ1-4
TGTGCCAGCAGCGTTTCCGGGACACCTACTGGAAACACCATATATTTT CASSVSGTPTGNTIYF TRBV9 . . TRBJ1-3
TGTGCCAGCAGTTTCCGCGGGGGGGCCTGGTTTTCCTACGAGCAGTACTTC CASSFRGGAWFSYEQYF TRBV28 . TRBD2 TRBJ2-7
TGCGCCAGCAGCGAAAACCTACAGGTAGAAGAAGAGACCCAGTACTTC CASSENLQVEEETQYF TRBV5-1 . . TRBJ2-5
TGTGCCAGCAGCCTTCGCAGCGGGCCTGGCACAGATACGCAGTATTTT CASSLRSGPGTDTQYF TRBV3-1/TRBV3-2 once . TRBJ2-3
TGTGCCAGTAGTCCTAGCGGGACTAGCGGGAGAGATTACTACAATGAGCAGTTCTTC CASSPSGTSGRDYYNEQFF TRBV19 . TRBD2 TRBJ2-1
TGCGCCAGCAGCCAAGGGTTCGACAGTTGGAACACCGGGGAGCTGTTTTTT CASSQGFDSWNTGELFF TRBV4-3 . . TRBJ2-2
TGTGCCAGTAGTACCCCTCGGTTGGCAGGGGGCGAAAAACTGTTTTTT CASSTPRLAGGEKLFF TRBV19 . TRBD1 TRBJ1-4
TGTGCCAGTTTTAGGACTAGCGGGGGGGCAGATACGCAGTATTTT CASFRTSGGADTQYF TRBV28 . TRBD2 TRBJ2-3